This T cell receptor beta chain was obtained from a study of Graves' ophthalmopathy and Graves' hyperthyroidism. Transcripts of RNA were the source for amplifying TCR beta CDR3 regions. Second-round multiplex PCR came after a first-round RT-PCR that employed HTBI primers. One entry per CDR3 protein results from TCRdb running MiXCR on the multiplex PCR reads. The profile covers 350,000 or so distinct CDR3 sequences, with roughly 16% appearing a single time and roughly an eighth taken by the ten largest. Per the germline V gene, CDR1 is SGHTA and CDR2 is FQGNSA. V dropped 4 bases and J dropped 5 bases, with 17 bases sitting between them. This CDR3 contains 15 residues. This clonotype was counted at least ten times.

This receptor was taken from an adult man with Graves' ophthalmopathy. The chain recombines TRBV7-2 with TRBJ1-1; tentative D call: TRBD1 (5 bases). The sample taken for sequencing was peripheral blood. The CDR3 sequence: CASSSGGTALTEAFF. The CDR3 bases are TGTGCCAGCAGCTCCGGCGGGACGGCTCTTACTGAAGCTTTCTTT.